This TCR beta chain was recovered during a study of post-analysis software for immune sequencing data. cDNA libraries of TCR beta carried unique molecular identifiers. The T cell input of about 0.9 to 10 million gave approximately 500,000 cDNA molecules. TCRdb re-called the PCR reads through MiXCR, storing one row per CDR3 protein. Counted here are about 460,000 distinct CDR3 sequences, roughly 46% occurring once; the ten biggest clones make up roughly 12%. Looked up from germline, CDR1 is MGHRA and CDR2 is YSYEKL. This CDR3 has 14 amino acids. Germline trimming cut 6 bases from V and 9 bases from J; bases unmatched to any gene: 9. Worth noting for this clonotype: The antigen remains unidentified.

Overall study findings and caveats: Controls' normalized Chao1 diversity significantly exceeded that of multiple sclerosis patients. Patients showed TRBV5-6, TRBV5-1 and TRBV20-1 among four to six TRBV segments more frequent than in controls.

Material: blood. J is TRBJ2-2 and V is TRBV4-1; TRBD2 matches at 8 bases. The source of this sequence is a girl under 18 with multiple sclerosis. CDR3 sequence reads: CASRPEPSGWELFF. The CDR3 bases are TGCGCCAGCAGACCAGAACCTAGCGGGTGGGAGCTGTTTTTT.